This TCR beta chain stems from a study of blood T cell repertoires in COVID-19. Study context: Samples came from the United States, Italy and Spain, spanning acute and convalescent COVID-19. T cells, B-cell-depleted T cells, or PBMCs supplied cDNA or gDNA.

Germline V lookup: CDR1 SGHVS, CDR2 FQNEAQ. CDR3 size: 13 residues. V trimming: 0 bases; J trimming: 12 bases; junction bases outside the gene matches: 2. In the authors' workflow: Counts of nucleated cells, estimated from reference gene primer amplification, were obtained. This table comes from immunoSEQ multiplex PCR, and its TCRdb copy is limited to in-frame clones, with some not included. The DNA gave D and trimming, while V, J and clone size come from that table. The repertoire holds about 100,000 clones, with more than 75% as singletons. This sequence originates from a human donor in a cohort sampled during active COVID-19. The sample was peripheral blood. This rearrangement joins TRBV7-8 to TRBJ2-1, with TRBD2 matching 10 bases. CDR3 residues: CASSLALAGVQFF. The CDR3 DNA is TGTGCCAGCAGCTTAGCCCTAGCGGGGGTGCAGTTCTTC.